This T cell receptor beta chain was profiled in a study of blood T cell repertoires in COVID-19. Trimming pared 1 base from V and 4 bases from J, leaving 6 bases between. CDR1 SQVTM and CDR2 ANQGSEA come from the germline V gene. CDR3 length: 12 residues. As processed by the authors: Estimates of nucleated cell counts were drawn from the amplification of reference gene primers. Clones were read by immunoSEQ multiplex PCR, and TCRdb kept only the in-frame ones, dropping some. V and J calls plus clone size are reproduced from that table; the DNA served to infer D and trimming. The sample has a few hundred thousand clones; under 90% are singletons.

This TCR came from a woman younger than 30 with acute or convalescent COVID-19. Sequenced sample: peripheral blood. The chain combines TRBV29-1 with TRBJ2-3, with D unclear. CDR3 DNA: TGCAGCGTTGAAGTCCAGGCAGATACGCAGTATTTT. Its translation: CSVEVQADTQYF.